Each of the 8 T cell receptor beta chains below was sequenced from the same sample in a study of human T cells and chemical hapten exposure (dated by TCRdb to the early 2020s). This specimen's time point label, interpreted: patch test 2, 6 weeks after DPC sensitization. According to the study, the label for this sample's treatment or condition signals: therapeutic diphenylcyclopropenone sensitization with weekly scalp DPC. The method was RACE. Sequencing was performed on a NextSeq 500. In TCRdb, the public reads were trimmed at Q25 with fastp and aligned with MiXCR, with productive beta chains retained. For every CDR3 protein sequence, its rows merge into one entry that carries the most common genes and DNA. The sample yields 95,000 or so distinct CDR3 sequences; about an eighth were counted once. The ten largest clones capture roughly 3% of the sample. This specimen was whole blood, taken in connection with sensitization to the hapten diphenylcyclopropenone (DPC). These receptors were taken from a middle-aged woman with alopecia areata. Some clones in this sample may be carry-over from other donors' samples.

The sample holds many counts of this clonotype. The chain recombines TRBV9 with TRBJ1-1; TRBD1 aligns across 8 bases. The CDR3 sequence is 15 residues long. CDR1 SGDLS and CDR2 YYNGEE come from the germline V gene. With V trimmed by 3 bases and J by 4 bases, 8 bases remained unmatched. CDR3 protein: CASSARGRGRTEAFF. CDR3 coding DNA: TGTGCCAGCAGCGCGAGGGGCAGGGGGCGCACTGAAGCTTTCTTT.

The chain joins TRBV6-5 to TRBJ1-1; a possible D gene is TRBD1 (5 bases). The CDR3 is 13 amino acids. Trimming removed 6 bases at V and 1 base at J, with 9 bases between. Germline-derived CDR1 and CDR2 are MNHEY and SVGAGI. Here the CDR3 reads CASRWTTNTEAFF. In nucleotides, the CDR3 is TGTGCCAGCAGGTGGACAACGAACACTGAAGCTTTCTTT.

This clonotype occurred many times. The CDR3 protein is CASSGGRSDSPLHF. CDR3 nucleotides: TGTGCCAGCAGCGGAGGGAGGTCGGATTCACCCCTCCACTTT. The J gene is TRBJ1-6, the V gene TRBV11-1; no definite D call. V was cut by 5 bases and J by 8 bases, with 13 bases left in between. CDR3 size: 14 residues. The germline gives CDR1 SGHAT, CDR2 FQDESV (reference sequence).

This clonotype was seen repeatedly, ten times or more. The chain links TRBV6-2 or TRBV6-3 to TRBJ2-7, with D possibly matching TRBD2 (7 bases). The germline gives CDR1 MNHEY, CDR2 SVGEGT. This CDR3 comprises 17 residues. Trimming removed 6 bases from V and 0 bases from J, with 21 bases in between. CDR3 residues: CASRTGGPGRLSYEQYF. DNA for the CDR3: TGTGCCAGCAGAACGGGGGGCCCGGGACGCCTCTCCTACGAGCAGTACTTC.

The V gene is TRBV2, the J gene TRBJ1-5; 7 positions match TRBD1. V was pared by 7 bases and J by 2 bases, with 23 bases of the junction left unmatched. Looked up from germline, CDR1 is SNHLY and CDR2 is FYNNEI. The CDR3 has 20 amino acids. The CDR3 DNA is TGTGCCAGCACCACTCCTGGGGCAGGGGGAGTCCTTATGGGCAATCAGCCCCAGCATTTT. Residues: CASTTPGAGGVLMGNQPQHF.

This clonotype showed up many times. The chain has TRBV6-5 and TRBJ1-1; 7 nucleotides agree with TRBD1. Germline loops: CDR1 MNHEY, CDR2 SVGAGI. Trimming removed 5 bases from V and 2 bases from J; junction bases left unmatched: 5. The CDR3 loop spans 14 amino acids. CDR3 protein: CASSTRDSNTEAFF. The DNA of the CDR3 is TGTGCCAGCAGTACGAGGGACAGTAACACTGAAGCTTTCTTT.

The genes are TRBV11-2 and TRBJ2-2, with a tentative D call TRBD2 (6 bases). Germline V CDR1 and CDR2: SGHAT, FQNNGV. The CDR3 totals 16 residues. The V and J ends lost 4 bases and 6 bases respectively, with 18 bases between them. The chain's CDR3 is CASSSLRGPQAGELFF. The CDR3 DNA reads TGTGCCAGCAGCTCGCTGCGGGGACCCCAGGCCGGGGAGCTGTTTTTT.

This clonotype has more than one count but fewer than ten. V and J are TRBV12-2 and TRBJ2-2; the tabulated D call, TRBD1, remains unverified against the DNA. TRBV12-2 is deemed a pseudogene. The CDR3 spans 19 residues. The CDR3 sequence is CASRLPDMGQGLNAGELFF. The CDR3 DNA sequence: TGTGCAAGTCGCTTACCAGATATGGGACAGGGTTTAAATGCCGGGGAGCTGTTTTTT.